A selection of T cell receptor beta chains follows, all from one sample in a study of blood T cell repertoires in COVID-19. Some clones are missing from TCRdb's copy, which holds only in-frame ones; the method was immunoSEQ multiplex PCR. The table records approximately 97,000 clones, around 85% of them present only once. Sequencing input: peripheral blood. All receptors come from a human donor in a cohort sampled during active COVID-19. Both conserved end residues are part of each CDR3. A D gene is named only where the DNA matches it firmly. Not all rows give a size; the values are once, few, many and, for expanded clones, a class.

>TRBV11-2|NA|TRBJ1-4|NA
CASSPGEKLFF
TGTGCCAGCAGCCCGGGTGAAAAACTGTTTTTT
>TRBV7-9|few|TRBJ1-1|NA
CASSLEDLEAFF
TGTGCCAGCAGCTTGGAGGATCTTGAAGCTTTCTTT
>TRBV6-1|NA|TRBJ1-2|NA
CASSASYRAANYGYTF
TGTGCCAGCAGTGCCTCCTACAGGGCAGCTAACTATGGCTACACCTTC
>TRBV7-2|NA|TRBJ2-3|TRBD2
CASSGSGRALGTQYF
TGTGCCAGCAGCGGTAGCGGGAGGGCCCTCGGTACGCAGTATTTT
>TRBV6-4|NA|TRBJ1-1|TRBD1
CASRQTGMNTEAFF
TGTGCCAGCAGGCAGACAGGGATGAACACTGAAGCTTTCTTT
>TRBV29-1|NA|TRBJ2-3|NA
CSVVGILRGTDTQYF
TGCAGCGTTGTCGGGATCCTAAGGGGCACAGATACGCAGTATTTT
>TRBV28|once|TRBJ1-4|NA
CASSSRIGNEKLFF
TGTGCCAGCAGTTCGAGGATAGGTAATGAAAAACTGTTTTTT
>TRBV23-1|NA|TRBJ1-6|NA
CASPIPLHF
TGCGCCAGCCCCATTCCCCTCCACTTT
>TRBV2|NA|TRBJ2-7|NA
CASISGYYEQYF
TGTGCCAGCATTTCCGGGTACTACGAGCAGTACTTC
>TRBV6-4|NA|TRBJ2-2|TRBD2
CASSPGLASGELFF
TGTGCCAGCAGCCCGGGACTAGCAAGCGGGGAGCTGTTTTTT
>TRBV5-6|NA|TRBJ1-4|TRBD1
CASSVHRGLNEKLFF
TGTGCCAGCAGCGTCCACAGGGGATTAAATGAAAAACTGTTTTTT
>TRBV6-2/TRBV6-3|NA|TRBJ2-1|TRBD1
CASSTGTGVFGEQFF
TGTGCCAGCAGTACCGGGACAGGGGTGTTCGGTGAGCAGTTCTTC
>TRBV10-3|NA|TRBJ2-7|NA
CAISEESYEQYF
TGTGCCATCAGTGAAGAGTCCTACGAGCAGTACTTC
>TRBV6-5|NA|TRBJ2-3|TRBD2
CASSSGGGSTDTQYF
TGTGCCAGCAGTTCGGGCGGGGGGAGCACAGATACGCAGTATTTT
>TRBV4-3|NA|TRBJ1-4|NA
CASSQDLTRALFF
TGCGCCAGCAGCCAAGATCTCACCAGGGCGCTGTTTTTT
>TRBV30|NA|TRBJ1-2|TRBD1
CAWEQGEVGGYTF
TGTGCCTGGGAACAGGGGGAGGTTGGTGGCTACACCTTC
>TRBV29-1|NA|TRBJ1-3|TRBD1
CSASSGTGFFRNTIYF
TGCAGCGCCTCCTCCGGGACAGGGTTCTTCCGGAACACCATATATTTT
>TRBV24-1|NA|TRBJ2-5|TRBD2
CATSDFSGGSQETQYF
TGTGCCACCAGTGATTTTAGCGGGGGCAGCCAAGAGACCCAGTACTTC
>TRBV27|NA|TRBJ1-6|NA
CASRSGYGGSPLHF
TGTGCCAGCAGATCAGGGTACGGGGGATCACCCCTCCACTTT
>TRBV9|NA|TRBJ2-5|NA
CASSVGGEETQYF
TGTGCCAGCAGCGTAGGGGGGGAAGAGACCCAGTACTTC
>TRBV6-5|NA|TRBJ1-1|NA
CASTNGLVLNTEAFF
TGTGCCAGCACCAACGGTCTTGTTCTGAACACTGAAGCTTTCTTT
>TRBV3-1/TRBV3-2|NA|TRBJ2-5|NA
CASSQGTGQETQYF
TGTGCCAGCAGCCAAGGAACAGGTCAAGAGACCCAGTACTTC
>TRBV30|NA|TRBJ2-7|TRBD2
CAWSGPPPGGEQYF
TGTGCCTGGAGTGGACCTCCCCCGGGGGGCGAGCAGTACTTC
>TRBV2|NA|TRBJ2-7|TRBD1
CASTTGQGDYEQYF
TGTGCCAGCACAACCGGACAGGGGGACTACGAGCAGTACTTC
>TRBV28|NA|TRBJ2-7|TRBD1
CASRPPGQGSYEQYF
TGTGCCAGCAGGCCTCCGGGACAGGGCTCCTACGAGCAGTACTTC
>TRBV11-2|NA|TRBJ2-3|TRBD2
CASSQYGGLGTDTQYF
TGTGCCAGCAGCCAGTACGGGGGGTTAGGCACAGATACGCAGTATTTT
>TRBV9|NA|TRBJ1-2|NA
CASSVGVALNYGYTF
TGTGCCAGCAGCGTAGGGGTAGCATTAAACTATGGCTACACCTTC
>TRBV12-2|NA|TRBJ2-7|NA
CASRLCPAGDDEQYF
TGTGCAAGTCGCTTATGCCCAGCGGGGGACGACGAGCAGTACTTC
>TRBV5-1|NA|TRBJ2-3|NA
CASSLGRGRADTQYF
TGCGCCAGCAGCTTGGGCAGGGGACGGGCAGATACGCAGTATTTT